This TCR beta chain originates from a study of graft-versus-host responses after intestinal transplantation. About the research overall: The whole recipient group had anti-thymocyte globulin induction followed by tacrolimus and steroids for two to four years.

Note on this clone: As yet, its antigen is unknown.

The CDR3 has 15 residues. With 0 bases removed from V and 5 bases from J, the gap between germline ends came to 15 bases. CDR1 and CDR2 from the germline V gene are SGDLS and YYNGEE. Findings and limits, study-wide: Some GvH clones appeared in ileal mucosa or blood before recipient bone marrow. High graft-versus-host to host-versus-graft clonal ratios were found in allografts of patients who had graft-donor T cell macrochimerism.

Produced via immunoSEQ multiplex PCR; TCRdb's table is partial and in-frame only. The sample holds under 50,000 clones, over 85% seen once. The gene calls are TRBV9 and TRBJ2-7, with unresolved D. This TCR derives from a human patient who received an intestinal transplant, so some T cells may come from the graft donor. The specimen was PBMCs, collected roughly 270 days after transplant. The CDR3: CASSVGAGPVDEQYF. CDR3 coding DNA: TGTGCCAGCAGCGTAGGGGCAGGCCCTGTAGACGAGCAGTACTTC.